The sequence of this TCR beta chain was determined in a study of early T cells in non-severe SARS-CoV-2 infection. Study as a whole: Sequenced material consisted of bulk RNA (from unsorted whole blood), and chains were unpaired. Regarding the study as a whole: Matches to VDJdb favored anti-spike CD8 responses and missed private and CD4 specificities.

To note about this clonotype: Its antigen is as yet unknown.

The CDR3 has 13 amino acids. V lost 4 bases and J lost 3, with 12 bases in between. Germline V gives CDR1 SQVTM, CDR2 ANQGSEA. Tagging with unique molecular identifiers was applied to individual cDNA molecules. TCRdb ran MiXCR on the 5' RACE reads and lists one entry per CDR3 protein. Of approximately 69,000 distinct CDR3 sequences listed, 10% to 15% are singletons. The sequence derives from an adult who was a healthcare worker with PCR-confirmed SARS-CoV-2 infection or an uninfected control (not recorded which). J is TRBJ1-2 and V is TRBV29-1; possible D gene TRBD1, 6 bases. Sequencing was carried out using whole blood. CDR3 in amino acids: CSVVGGGDYGYTF. DNA for the CDR3: TGCAGCGTTGTAGGAGGGGGAGACTATGGCTACACCTTC.